This T cell receptor beta chain was retrieved from a study of T cell clonotyping in hematopoietic cell transplantation. Findings and limits, study-wide: Graft donor and pretransplant recipient Inverse Simpson Index values predicted broader posttransplant TCR diversity. Few recipient clonotypes overlapped donors; over 97% were de novo at given depth. Recipient TCR diversity dropped after transplant; expanded clonotypes rose from day 30 to 180.

Samples: about 28 days before transplant, then days 30, 100 and 180 after. Only in-frame clones appear in the TCRdb table, and some are missing; sequencing was by immunoSEQ multiplex PCR. The sample shows 6,000 to 9,500 clones, approximately 94% of them seen only once. The CDR3 totals 13 residues. Germline loops: CDR1 MNHEY, CDR2 SVGAGI. The V and J ends lost 5 bases and 5 bases respectively, with 12 bases between them. Turning to this clone: The antigen is unknown.

The sequence was collected from a female patient aged 50-59 years who had an allogeneic stem cell transplant from an unrelated donor, so the T cells may come from the graft donor. Some clones in this sample may be carry-over from other donors' samples. The material sequenced was PBMCs, taken 180 days after allogeneic stem cell transplant. The chain is built from TRBV6-5 and TRBJ1-2; D is perhaps TRBD1 (6 bases). Here the CDR3 DNA reads TGTGCCAGCAGTCAAGGGGGGGTTTATGGCTACACCTTC. Its protein product is CASSQGGVYGYTF.